Below, 23 T cell receptor beta chains from the same sample are listed, as sequenced in a study of a mutant IDH1 vaccine in newly diagnosed glioma. Antigens for these TCRs are unknown. Regarding time point: week 11, during vaccination. Mutant IDH1 20-mer peptide, at 300 ug, made up each vaccine dose, with topical imiquimod. Generated by immunoSEQ multiplex PCR, the TCRdb table keeps only in-frame clones and is missing some. The data show over 60,000 clones, 70% to 90% seen once. Material: PBMCs, obtained from a glioma patient whose treatment included an IDH1 peptide vaccine. Receptor source: a man aged 35 to 55 with glioma.

The J gene is TRBJ1-2, the V gene TRBV5-6, with a possible D match to TRBD1 (6 bases). Between the trimmed V and J ends, which lost 4 bases and 6 bases, there was a span of 16 bases. The CDR3 extends over 14 amino acids. Germline values: CDR1 SGHDT, CDR2 YYEEEE. CDR3 bases: TGTGCCAGCAGCCCATTACGGGGGGCTCATGGCTACACCTTC. Protein product: CASSPLRGAHGYTF.

J is TRBJ2-1 and V is TRBV6-6; 8 bases agree with TRBD2. This CDR3 has 15 residues. The trim removed 10 bases at V and 5 bases at J, leaving 13 bases unmatched. CDR1 is MNHNY, CDR2 SVGAGI, per germline (reference sequence). In nucleotides, the CDR3 is TGTGCCACCTCAACCGAGCGGGGGACTCACAATGAGCAGTTCTTC. Translation: CATSTERGTHNEQFF.

V is TRBV5-1 and J is TRBJ2-2; a weak D match, TRBD2 (6 bases). V shed 0 bases and J shed 4 bases, with 7 bases lying between them. Germline CDR1 is SGHRS and CDR2 is YFSETQ. The CDR3 spans 14 residues. CDR3 coding DNA: TGCGCCAGCAGCTTGGAACTAGCCACCGGGGAGCTGTTTTTT. Its translation is CASSLELATGELFF.

This clone was seen only once. The genes are TRBV6-5 and TRBJ2-5, with 9 bases that match TRBD2. The end of the DNA fits TRBJ2-7 better, so the J call may be wrong. The germline V gene has CDR1 MNHEY and CDR2 SVGAGI. The CDR3 is made up of 15 amino acids. CDR3 in amino acids: CASSYRLAGLYEQYF. The CDR3 DNA reads as TGTGCCAGCAGTTACCGGCTAGCGGGGTTGTACGAGCAGTACTTC.

The chain combines TRBV5-8 with TRBJ2-3, with 9 bases aligning to TRBD2. V dropped 7 bases and J dropped 2; count of bases not matched to a gene: 5. The CDR3 loop spans 14 amino acids. Germline CDR1 SGHTS, CDR2 YDEGEE. The CDR3 DNA reads TGTGCCAGCCGCGGGGGGGGATCCACAGATACGCAGTATTTT. It is translated as CASRGGGSTDTQYF.

V and J are TRBV18 and TRBJ2-5; D gene ambiguous. V gave up 0 bases and J gave up 1 base, with 12 bases separating them. CDR3 length: 16 amino acids. Germline V gives CDR1 KGHSH, CDR2 LQKENI. The CDR3 nucleotides are TGTGCCAGCTCACCACCGTCCGTTTCCCCCCAAGAGACCCAGTACTTC. Protein sequence: CASSPPSVSPQETQYF.

The chain recombines TRBV11-2 with TRBJ2-3; 8 nucleotides match TRBD1. The CDR3 is 17 amino acids. CDR1 and CDR2 (germline): SGHAT, FQNNGV. With V trimmed by 1 base and J by 2 bases, 8 bases remained unmatched. The CDR3 sequence is CASSLAGGRGITDTQYF. CDR3 sequence (DNA): TGTGCCAGCAGCTTAGCAGGGGGCAGGGGGATCACAGATACGCAGTATTTT.

V usage is TRBV7-6 and J usage is TRBJ2-7; 13 bases are shared with TRBD2. This CDR3 comprises 16 residues. V was pared by 5 bases and J by 4 bases, with 8 bases of the junction left unmatched. The germline CDR1 and CDR2 sequences are SGHVS and FNYEAQ. The CDR3 here is CASSTGTSGAGYEQYF. CDR3 sequence (DNA): TGTGCCAGCAGCACCGGGACTAGCGGGGCGGGTTACGAGCAGTACTTC.

The gene calls are TRBV14 and TRBJ1-3; D remains ambiguous. V lost 0 bases, J lost 5 bases, and 5 bases lay in between. The germline V gene has CDR1 SGHDN and CDR2 FVKESK. The CDR3 has 13 residues. CDR3 sequence (DNA): TGTGCCAGCAGCCAAGAACGGAGAAACACCATATATTTT. It yields the protein CASSQERRNTIYF. Full variable domain (missing parts from reference TRBV14 and TRBJ1-3): EAGVTQFPSHSVIEKGQTVTLRCDPISGHDNLYWYRRVMGKEIKFLLHFVKESKQDESGMPNNRFLAERTGGTYSTLKVQPAELEDSGVYFCASSQERRNTIYFGEGSWLTVV.

This clone was detected once. The V and J genes are TRBV6-5 and TRBJ1-6; D may be TRBD1 (6 bases). Germline values: CDR1 MNHEY, CDR2 SVGAGI. V was cut by 5 bases and J by 6 bases, with 14 bases left in between. The CDR3 contains 15 residues. The CDR3 coding sequence is TGTGCCAGCAGTAGGGGGGGAATCGCTAATTCACCCCTCCACTTT. It is translated as CASSRGGIANSPLHF.

The chain carries TRBV7-2 and TRBJ2-1; 8 bases are shared with TRBD1. Germline CDR1 and CDR2: SGHTA and FQGNSA. CDR3 length: 16 amino acids. V gave up 4 bases and J gave up 6 bases; unmatched junction bases: 11. The CDR3 DNA reads TGTGCCAGCAGCTGGAACCTCGGACAGGGCCGCAATGAGCAGTTCTTC. Its translation: CASSWNLGQGRNEQFF.

The rearrangement uses TRBV7-8 and TRBJ1-1, with TRBD1 as a possible D gene (5 bases). Germline CDR1 SGHVS, CDR2 FQNEAQ. The CDR3 totals 13 residues. The ends were cut back, 7 bases at V and 5 bases at J, with 14 bases in the middle. The CDR3 protein is CASTSQPGTEAFF. DNA of the CDR3: TGTGCCAGCACCTCTCAGCCAGGGACTGAAGCTTTCTTT.

V usage is TRBV10-3 and J usage is TRBJ2-3, with 8 bases identical to TRBD1. Losses at the gene ends were 3 bases for V and 0 bases for J; bases not matched to a gene: 5. This CDR3 is built from 16 residues. Germline CDR1 and CDR2: ENHRY and SYGVKD. CDR3 DNA: TGTGCCATCAGTGACCTGACAGGGGCTAGCACAGATACGCAGTATTTT. This sequence encodes CAISDLTGASTDTQYF.

The genes are TRBV5-4 and TRBJ2-3; 7 bases are shared with TRBD2. The CDR3 totals 14 residues. CDR1 is SGHNT and CDR2 is YYREEE in the germline V gene (reference sequence). Trimming at V came to 2 bases and at J to 8 bases, leaving 8 bases not matched to a gene. CDR3 loop: CASSFEGGPSTQYF. In DNA, the CDR3 is TGTGCCAGCAGCTTCGAGGGAGGGCCCTCTACGCAGTATTTT.

The chain joins TRBV7-9 to TRBJ1-1; TRBD1 matches 8 bases. J gave up 11 bases and V 5 bases, and 19 bases lay outside the gene matches. Germline CDR1 reads SEHNR; CDR2 reads FQNEAQ (reference sequence). CDR3 length equals 16 residues. CDR3 loop: CASSPGTRGPFSRAFF. Here the CDR3 DNA reads TGTGCCAGCAGCCCGGGGACCAGGGGGCCCTTTTCTCGGGCTTTCTTT.

The genes are TRBV5-4 and TRBJ1-6; TRBD1 agrees at 9 bases. This CDR3 has 14 residues. After removal of 2 bases from V and 10 bases from J, the junction contained 4 bases not matched to a gene. CDR1 is SGHNT, CDR2 YYREEE, per germline (reference sequence). The CDR3, as DNA: TGTGCCAGCAGCTTTGGGACAGGGATGTCACCCCTCCACTTT. Its protein is CASSFGTGMSPLHF.

The chain combines TRBV4-3 with TRBJ2-3; D remains unclear. The CDR3 is 15 amino acids. Between the trimmed V and J ends, which lost 4 bases and 2 bases, there was a span of 13 bases. CDR1 and CDR2 from the germline V gene are LGHNA and YSLEER. This CDR3 reads CASSPQVQHTDTQYF. CDR3 bases: TGCGCCAGCAGCCCCCAGGTCCAGCACACAGATACGCAGTATTTT.

V gene TRBV28 combines with J gene TRBJ1-2, with D unclear. The germline CDR1 and CDR2 sequences are MDHEN and SYDVKM. V lost 2 bases and J lost 10, with 11 bases in between. The CDR3 spans 12 residues. DNA for the CDR3: TGTGCCAGCAGTTTAAGGGCAAGACACTACACCTTC. It is translated as CASSLRARHYTF.

The chain is built from TRBV11-3 and TRBJ2-1, with 8 bases that match TRBD2. J lost 4 bases, V lost 4 bases, and 9 bases had no gene match. The CDR3 runs 16 residues. CDR1 and CDR2 from the germline V gene are SGHNT and YENEEA. The CDR3 coding sequence is TGTGCCAGCAGCTCACGAACTAGCGGAAGTTACAATGAGCAGTTCTTC. Protein: CASSSRTSGSYNEQFF.

This chain joins TRBV19 and TRBJ1-1; a possible D gene is TRBD1 (5 bases). Germline CDR1 reads LNHDA; CDR2 reads SQIVND (reference sequence). The CDR3 has 14 amino acids. Trimming left V 2 bases short and J 4 bases short, with 11 bases between. The CDR3 DNA reads TGTGCCAGTAGTATACAGGGAGGGTTCACTGAAGCTTTCTTT. Its translation: CASSIQGGFTEAFF. Full variable domain (remainder filled in from reference TRBV19 and TRBJ1-1): DGGITQSPKYLFRKEGQNVTLSCEQNLNHDAMYWYRQDPGQGLRLIYYSQIVNDFQKGDIAEGYSVSREKKESFPLTVTSAQKNPTAFYLCASSIQGGFTEAFFGQGTRLTVV.

This rearrangement joins TRBV28 to TRBJ1-2; D gene ambiguous. This CDR3 comprises 13 residues. CDR1 and CDR2 from the germline V gene are MDHEN and SYDVKM. V was pared by 2 bases and J by 2 bases, with 6 bases between. The CDR3 loop is CASSLTANYGYTF. The CDR3 coding sequence is TGTGCCAGCAGTTTAACAGCAAACTATGGCTACACCTTC.

J is TRBJ2-1 and V is TRBV10-2; 8 bases agree with TRBD1. CDR1 is WSHSY, CDR2 SAAADI, per germline. This CDR3 is 13 amino acids long. J gave up 6 bases and V 7 bases, and 5 bases lay outside the gene matches. CDR3 DNA: TGCGCCAGCACCAGGACAGGGATCAATGAGCAGTTCTTC. Residues: CASTRTGINEQFF.

The V and J genes are TRBV9 and TRBJ1-1; D gene uncertain. The germline V and J ends were trimmed by 0 bases and 8 bases, with 11 bases remaining between them. This CDR3 has 13 residues. Germline V CDR1 and CDR2: SGDLS, YYNGEE. As DNA, the CDR3 is TGTGCCAGCAGCGTAGTGACCTATAGGGAAGCTTTCTTT. Translated: CASSVVTYREAFF.